This TCR beta chain was sequenced for a study of Tregs in tolerant kidney transplant recipients. CD4+CD25+CD127- Tregs, CD4+CD25- non-Tregs, CD4 and CD8 cells were sorted. This table comes from immunoSEQ multiplex PCR, and its TCRdb copy is limited to in-frame clones, with some not included. In the table there are some 62,000 clones, 95% to 98% of which are singletons. V shed 3 bases and J 2 bases; nucleotides not matched to a gene: 5. This CDR3 comprises 16 residues. Germline V CDR1 and CDR2: SGHTS, YDEGEE. The chain carries TRBV5-8 and TRBJ1-4, with 9 bases lining up with TRBD1. The TCR originated in a human donor who received a combined kidney and bone marrow transplant. Material: Tregs from blood, obtained before the transplant. The CDR3 protein is CASSWDRAATNEKLFF. DNA for the CDR3: TGTGCCAGCAGCTGGGACAGGGCTGCCACTAATGAAAAACTGTTTTTT. Together with reference TRBV5-8 and TRBJ1-4, the CDR3 gives the full variable domain: EAGVTQSPTHLIKTRGQQATLRCSPISGHTSVYWYQQALGLGLQFLLWYDEGEERNRGNFPPRFSGRQFPNYSSELNVNALELEDSALYLCASSWDRAATNEKLFFGSGTQLSVL.